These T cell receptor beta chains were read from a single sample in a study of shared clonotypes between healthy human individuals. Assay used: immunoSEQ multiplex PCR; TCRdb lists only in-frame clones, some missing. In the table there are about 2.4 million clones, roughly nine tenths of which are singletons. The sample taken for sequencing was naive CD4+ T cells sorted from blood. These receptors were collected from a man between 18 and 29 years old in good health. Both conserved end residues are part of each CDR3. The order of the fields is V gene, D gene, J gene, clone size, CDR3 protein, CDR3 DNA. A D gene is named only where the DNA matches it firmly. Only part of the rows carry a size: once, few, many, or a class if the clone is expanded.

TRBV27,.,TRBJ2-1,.,CASSFSGRGNEQFF,TGTGCCAGCAGTTTTAGCGGAAGAGGGAATGAGCAGTTCTTC
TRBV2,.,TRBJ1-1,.,CASSVPREPDLDTEAFF,TGTGCCAGCAGTGTCCCCAGGGAGCCCGATCTGGACACTGAAGCTTTCTTT
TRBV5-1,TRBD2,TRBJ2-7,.,CASSVRRGFYEQYF,TGCGCCAGCAGCGTTAGGCGGGGGTTCTACGAGCAGTACTTC
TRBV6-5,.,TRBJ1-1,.,CASSYMQAGRTEAFF,TGTGCCAGCAGTTACATGCAGGCAGGCAGGACTGAAGCTTTCTTT
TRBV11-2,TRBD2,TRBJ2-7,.,CASSLGGGRGSYEQYF,TGTGCCAGCAGCTTAGGCGGCGGGAGAGGGTCCTACGAGCAGTACTTC
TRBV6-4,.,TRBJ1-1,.,CASSVNTNTEAFF,TGTGCCAGCAGTGTTAACACGAACACTGAAGCTTTCTTT
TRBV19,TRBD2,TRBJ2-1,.,CASSPLSGISYNEQFF,TGTGCCAGTAGTCCTCTTAGCGGGATCTCCTACAATGAGCAGTTCTTC
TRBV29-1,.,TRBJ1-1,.,CSVTESGTEAFF,TGCAGCGTTACCGAGTCGGGCACTGAAGCTTTCTTT
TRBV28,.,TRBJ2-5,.,CASSLGPYLLETQYF,TGTGCCAGCAGTTTAGGGCCGTACCTTCTAGAGACCCAGTACTTC
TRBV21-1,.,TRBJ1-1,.,CASSKGEAGPNTEAFF,TGTGCCAGCAGCAAAGGGGAGGCGGGCCCGAACACTGAAGCTTTCTTT
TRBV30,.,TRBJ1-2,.,CAWSAGFNGMGYTF,TGTGCCTGGAGTGCGGGCTTCAATGGGATGGGCTACACCTTC
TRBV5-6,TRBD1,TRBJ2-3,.,CASIVLDRDNAIDTQYF,TGTGCCAGCATCGTCCTGGACAGGGATAACGCGATAGATACGCAGTATTTT
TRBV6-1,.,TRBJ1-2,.,CASSEEAGRNYGYTF,TGTGCCAGCAGTGAGGAGGCAGGACGCAACTATGGCTACACCTTC
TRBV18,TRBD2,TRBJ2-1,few,CASSPPEGSGRSYNEQFF,TGTGCCAGCTCACCCCCCGAGGGTAGCGGGAGATCCTACAATGAGCAGTTCTTC
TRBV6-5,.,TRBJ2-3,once,CASSYPGLKDTQYF,TGTGCCAGCAGTTATCCGGGACTCAAGGATACGCAGTATTTT
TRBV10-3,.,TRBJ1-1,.,CAISDSATDTEAFF,TGTGCCATCAGTGATTCGGCCACGGACACTGAAGCTTTCTTT
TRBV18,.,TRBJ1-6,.,CASSLNRADNSPLHF,TGTGCCAGCTCATTGAACAGAGCCGATAATTCACCCCTCCACTTT
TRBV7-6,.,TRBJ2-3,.,CASSLARRTDTQYF,TGTGCCAGCAGCTTAGCGAGGCGGACAGATACGCAGTATTTT
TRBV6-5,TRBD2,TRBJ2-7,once,CASSRTSGSYEQYF,TGTGCCAGCAGTCGGACTAGCGGTTCCTACGAGCAGTACTTC
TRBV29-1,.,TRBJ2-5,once,CSTDPREETQYF,TGCAGCACCGACCCCAGGGAAGAGACCCAGTACTTC
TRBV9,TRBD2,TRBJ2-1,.,CASSVLGGRDYNEQFF,TGTGCCAGCAGCGTACTTGGCGGGAGGGACTACAATGAGCAGTTCTTC
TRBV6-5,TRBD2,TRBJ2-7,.,CASSYSGLAGKYEQYF,TGTGCCAGCAGTTACTCGGGACTAGCGGGAAAATACGAGCAGTACTTC
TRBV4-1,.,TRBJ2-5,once,CASSQEDRYQETQYF,TGCGCCAGCAGCCAAGAGGACCGGTACCAAGAGACCCAGTACTTC
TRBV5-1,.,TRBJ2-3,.,CASSLGQATDTQYF,TGCGCCAGCAGCTTGGGGCAGGCTACAGATACGCAGTATTTT
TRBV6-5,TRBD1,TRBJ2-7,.,CASSYSADRAYEQYF,TGTGCCAGCAGTTACTCGGCGGACAGGGCCTACGAGCAGTACTTC
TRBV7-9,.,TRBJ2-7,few,CASSLGHSYEQYF,TGTGCCAGCAGCTTAGGACACTCCTACGAGCAGTACTTC
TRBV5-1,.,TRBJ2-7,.,CASSLTSGLTYEQYF,TGCGCCAGCAGCTTGACTTCGGGACTGACATACGAGCAGTACTTC
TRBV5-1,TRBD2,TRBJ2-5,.,CASSLTGTRGETQYF,TGCGCCAGCAGCTTAACCGGGACTAGGGGAGAGACCCAGTACTTC
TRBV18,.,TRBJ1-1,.,CASSPQSVAEAFF,TGTGCCAGCTCACCACAGTCTGTAGCTGAAGCTTTCTTT
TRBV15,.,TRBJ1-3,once,CATSSDRSGNTIYF,TGTGCCACCAGCAGCGACAGGTCTGGAAACACCATATATTTT
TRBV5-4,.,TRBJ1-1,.,CASSLVGRGLAEAFF,TGTGCCAGCAGCTTGGTCGGTAGAGGGTTGGCTGAAGCTTTCTTT
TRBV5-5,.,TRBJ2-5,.,CASSLEDSTTQYF,TGTGCCAGCAGCTTGGAAGACTCCACCACCCAGTACTTC
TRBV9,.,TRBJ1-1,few,CASSAPSHTEAFF,TGTGCCAGCAGCGCGCCTAGCCACACTGAAGCTTTCTTT